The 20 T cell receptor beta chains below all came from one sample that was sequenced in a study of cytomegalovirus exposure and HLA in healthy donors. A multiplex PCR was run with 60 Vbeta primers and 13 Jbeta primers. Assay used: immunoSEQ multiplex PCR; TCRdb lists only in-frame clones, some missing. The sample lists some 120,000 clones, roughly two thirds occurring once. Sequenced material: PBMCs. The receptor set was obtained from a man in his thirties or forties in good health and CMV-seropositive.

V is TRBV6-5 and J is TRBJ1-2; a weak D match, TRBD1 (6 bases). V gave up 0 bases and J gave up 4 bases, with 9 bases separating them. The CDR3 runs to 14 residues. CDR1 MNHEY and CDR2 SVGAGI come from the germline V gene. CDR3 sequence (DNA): TGTGCCAGCAGTTACTCTCTGGACAGCTATGGCTACACCTTC. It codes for CASSYSLDSYGYTF.

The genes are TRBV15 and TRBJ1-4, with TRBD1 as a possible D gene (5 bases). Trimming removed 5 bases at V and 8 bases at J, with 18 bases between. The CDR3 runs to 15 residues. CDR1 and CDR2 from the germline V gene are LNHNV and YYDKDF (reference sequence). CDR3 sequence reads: CATSPRPGTEEKLFF. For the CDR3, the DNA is TGTGCCACCAGCCCGCGCCCCGGGACTGAAGAAAAACTGTTTTTT.

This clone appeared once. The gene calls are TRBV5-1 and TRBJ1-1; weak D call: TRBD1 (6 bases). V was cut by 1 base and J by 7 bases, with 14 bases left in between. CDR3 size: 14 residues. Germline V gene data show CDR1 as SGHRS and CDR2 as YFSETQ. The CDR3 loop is CASSLTAGVIEAFF. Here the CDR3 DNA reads TGCGCCAGCAGCTTGACCGCAGGGGTTATTGAAGCTTTCTTT.

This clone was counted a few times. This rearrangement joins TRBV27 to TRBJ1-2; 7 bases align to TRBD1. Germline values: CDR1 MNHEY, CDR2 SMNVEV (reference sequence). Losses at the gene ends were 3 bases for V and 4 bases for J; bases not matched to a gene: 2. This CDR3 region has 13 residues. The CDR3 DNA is TGTGCCAGCAGTTTGGGACAGTCCTATGGCTACACCTTC. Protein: CASSLGQSYGYTF.

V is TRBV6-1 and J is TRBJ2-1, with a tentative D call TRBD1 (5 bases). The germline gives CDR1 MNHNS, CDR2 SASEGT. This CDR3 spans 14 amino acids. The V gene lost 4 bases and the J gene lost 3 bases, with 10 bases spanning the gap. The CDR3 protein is CASSARQSYNEQFF. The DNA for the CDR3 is TGTGCCAGCAGTGCACGACAGAGCTACAATGAGCAGTTCTTC.

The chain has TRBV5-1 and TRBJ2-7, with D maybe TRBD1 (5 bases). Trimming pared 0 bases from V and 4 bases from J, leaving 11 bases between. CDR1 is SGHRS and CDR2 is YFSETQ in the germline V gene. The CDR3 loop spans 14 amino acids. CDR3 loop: CASSLGQPPYEQYF. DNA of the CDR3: TGCGCCAGCAGCTTGGGACAGCCACCGTACGAGCAGTACTTC.

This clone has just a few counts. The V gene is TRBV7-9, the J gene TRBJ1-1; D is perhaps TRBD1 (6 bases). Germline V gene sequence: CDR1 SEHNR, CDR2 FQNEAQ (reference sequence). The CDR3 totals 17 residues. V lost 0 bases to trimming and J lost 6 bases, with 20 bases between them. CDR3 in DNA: TGTGCCAGCAGCTTAGCGTGGGTGATAATAGGGGGTGCTGAAGCTTTCTTT. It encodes CASSLAWVIIGGAEAFF.

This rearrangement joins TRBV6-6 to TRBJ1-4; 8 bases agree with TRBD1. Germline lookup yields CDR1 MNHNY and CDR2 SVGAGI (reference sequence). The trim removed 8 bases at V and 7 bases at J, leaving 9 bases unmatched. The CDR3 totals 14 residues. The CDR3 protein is CASRRQGMSEKLFF. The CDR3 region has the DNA TGTGCCAGCCGAAGACAGGGGATGTCTGAAAAACTGTTTTTT.

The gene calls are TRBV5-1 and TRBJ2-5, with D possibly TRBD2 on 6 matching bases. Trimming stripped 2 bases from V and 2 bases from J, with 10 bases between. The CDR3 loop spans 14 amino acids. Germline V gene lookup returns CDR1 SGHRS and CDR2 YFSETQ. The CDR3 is CASSFGGVQETQYF. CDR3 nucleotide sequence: TGCGCCAGCAGCTTCGGCGGGGTACAAGAGACCCAGTACTTC. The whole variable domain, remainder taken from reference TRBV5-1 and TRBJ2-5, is KAGVTQTPRYLIKTRGQQVTLSCSPISGHRSVSWYQQTPGQGLQFLFEYFSETQRNKGNFPGRFSGRQFSNSRSEMNVSTLELGDSALYLCASSFGGVQETQYFGPGTRLLVL.

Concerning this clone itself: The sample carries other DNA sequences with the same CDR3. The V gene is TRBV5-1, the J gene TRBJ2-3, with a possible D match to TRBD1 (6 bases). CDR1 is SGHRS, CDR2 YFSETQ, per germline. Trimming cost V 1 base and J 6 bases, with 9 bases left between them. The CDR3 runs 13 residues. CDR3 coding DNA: TGCGCCAGCAGCTTGAGGCAGGGGGATACGCAGTATTTT. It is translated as CASSLRQGDTQYF.

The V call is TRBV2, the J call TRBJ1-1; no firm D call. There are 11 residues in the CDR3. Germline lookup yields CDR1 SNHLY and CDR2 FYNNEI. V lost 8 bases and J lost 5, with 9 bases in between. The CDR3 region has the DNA TGTGCCAGCCCTGGCTGGACTGAAGCTTTCTTT. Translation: CASPGWTEAFF.

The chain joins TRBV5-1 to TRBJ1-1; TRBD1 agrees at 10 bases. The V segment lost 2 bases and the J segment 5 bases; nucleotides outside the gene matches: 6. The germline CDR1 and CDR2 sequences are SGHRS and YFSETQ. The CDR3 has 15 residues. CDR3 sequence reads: CASSLTTGGKTEAFF. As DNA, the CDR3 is TGCGCCAGCAGCTTAACGACAGGGGGCAAAACTGAAGCTTTCTTT.

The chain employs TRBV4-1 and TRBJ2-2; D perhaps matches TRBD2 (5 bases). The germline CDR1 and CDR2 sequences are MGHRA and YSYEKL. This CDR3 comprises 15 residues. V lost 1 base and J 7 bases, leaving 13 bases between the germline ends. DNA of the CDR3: TGCGCCAGCAGCCAAGTCTGGCTAGCCCACGGGGAGCTGTTTTTT. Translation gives CASSQVWLAHGELFF.

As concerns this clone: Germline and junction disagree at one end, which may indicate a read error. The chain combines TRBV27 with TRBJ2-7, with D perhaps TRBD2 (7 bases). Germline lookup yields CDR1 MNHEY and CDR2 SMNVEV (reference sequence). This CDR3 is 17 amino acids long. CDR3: CASSPSLFGGRSNEQYF. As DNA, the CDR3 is TGTGCCAGCAGCCCCTCCCTTTTCGGGGGGCGCTCCAACGAGCAGTACTTC.

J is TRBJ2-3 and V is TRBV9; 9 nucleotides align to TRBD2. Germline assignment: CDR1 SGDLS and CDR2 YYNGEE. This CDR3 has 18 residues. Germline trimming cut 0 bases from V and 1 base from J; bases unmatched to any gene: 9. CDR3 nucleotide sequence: TGTGCCAGCAGCGTAGCGTTACCGGGACTAGCTGGCACAGATACGCAGTATTTT. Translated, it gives CASSVALPGLAGTDTQYF. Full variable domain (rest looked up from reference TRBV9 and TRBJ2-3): DSGVTQTPKHLITATGQRVTLRCSPRSGDLSVYWYQQSLDQGLQFLIQYYNGEERAKGNILERFSAQQFPDLHSELNLSSLELGDSALYFCASSVALPGLAGTDTQYFGPGTRLTVL.

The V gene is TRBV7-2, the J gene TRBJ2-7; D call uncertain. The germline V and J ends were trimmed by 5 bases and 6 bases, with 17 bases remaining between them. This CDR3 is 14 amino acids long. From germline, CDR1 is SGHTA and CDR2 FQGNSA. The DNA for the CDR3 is TGTGCCAGCAGCCGAACATTTAGCCCCTCCGAGCAGTACTTC. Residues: CASSRTFSPSEQYF.

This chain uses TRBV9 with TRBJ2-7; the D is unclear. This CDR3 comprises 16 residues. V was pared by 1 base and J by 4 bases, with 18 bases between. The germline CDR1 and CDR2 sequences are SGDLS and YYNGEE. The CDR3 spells CASSVHRGAEKYEQYF. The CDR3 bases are TGTGCCAGCAGCGTACATAGAGGTGCGGAAAAGTACGAGCAGTACTTC.

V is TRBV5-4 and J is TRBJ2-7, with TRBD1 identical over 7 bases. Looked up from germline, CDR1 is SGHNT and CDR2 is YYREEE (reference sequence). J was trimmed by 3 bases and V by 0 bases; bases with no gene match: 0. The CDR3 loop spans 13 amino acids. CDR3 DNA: TGTGCCAGCAGCTTGGACAGGGGCTACGAGCAGTACTTC. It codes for CASSLDRGYEQYF.

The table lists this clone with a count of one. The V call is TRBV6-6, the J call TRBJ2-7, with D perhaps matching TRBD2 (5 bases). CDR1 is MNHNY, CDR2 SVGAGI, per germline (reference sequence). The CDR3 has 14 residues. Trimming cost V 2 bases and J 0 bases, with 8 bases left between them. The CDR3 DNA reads TGTGCCAGCAGTTACCAGGCGGGCTCCTACGAGCAGTACTTC. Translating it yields CASSYQAGSYEQYF.

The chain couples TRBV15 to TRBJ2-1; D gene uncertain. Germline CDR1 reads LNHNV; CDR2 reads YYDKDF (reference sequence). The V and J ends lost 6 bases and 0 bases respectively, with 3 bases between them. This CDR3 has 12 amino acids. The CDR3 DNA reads TGTGCCACCAGACACTCCTACAATGAGCAGTTCTTC. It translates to CATRHSYNEQFF.